This passage covers 7 T cell receptor beta chains from one sample sequenced in a study of T cells in Graves' hyperthyroidism and ophthalmopathy. It was RNA transcripts that yielded the amplified TCR beta CDR3 regions. RT-PCR in the first round (using the HTBI primer set) targeted the TCR CDR3. TCRdb reprocessed the multiplex PCR reads via MiXCR and lists one record per CDR3 protein. The sample includes about 640,000 distinct CDR3 sequences, about 14% seen only once; the top ten take roughly an eighth. Sequencing was performed on blood. These receptors were taken from a woman between 50 and 59 years old with Graves' ophthalmopathy.

Comment on this clonotype: A much larger clonotype is one base distant, so this may be a read error. The V and J genes are TRBV28 and TRBJ2-2, with D maybe TRBD2 (5 bases). CDR1 and CDR2 (germline): MDHEN, SYDVKM. The CDR3 consists of 16 residues. The CDR3 region has the DNA TGTGCCAGCAGTTTGCTTTTAGGAGCGAACACCGGGGAGCAGTTTTTT. Its translation: CASSLLLGANTGEQFF.

This clonotype was seen at least ten times. The chain has TRBV5-1 and TRBJ2-2; D gene uncertain. Germline V CDR1 and CDR2: SGHRS, YFSETQ. Trimming stripped 4 bases from V and 1 base from J, with 8 bases between. The CDR3 runs 14 residues. The CDR3 coding sequence is TGCGCCAGCAGCCCCACACAGAACACCGGGGAGCTGTTTTTT. It specifies CASSPTQNTGELFF.

In this sample, this clonotype turned up many times. The gene calls are TRBV2 and TRBJ2-2, with D possibly TRBD2 on 5 matching bases. Between the trimmed V and J ends, which lost 2 bases and 0 bases, there was a span of 16 bases. CDR3 length: 18 amino acids. The germline CDR1 and CDR2 sequences are SNHLY and FYNNEI. This CDR3 is CASSERRMGSSNTGELFF. CDR3 in DNA: TGTGCCAGCAGTGAAAGGAGGATGGGGAGCTCGAACACCGGGGAGCTGTTTTTT. Together with reference TRBV2 and TRBJ2-2, the CDR3 gives the full variable domain: EPEVTQTPSHQVTQMGQEVILRCVPISNHLYFYWYRQILGQKVEFLVSFYNNEISEKSEIFDDQFSVERPDGSNFTLKIRSTKLEDSAMYFCASSERRMGSSNTGELFFGEGSRLTVL.

This clonotype was found a few times. The J gene is TRBJ2-3, the V gene TRBV20-1; 8 bases are shared with TRBD2. The V and J ends lost 1 base and 2 bases, in that order; junction bases with no gene match: 2. Germline assignment: CDR1 DFQATT and CDR2 SNEGSKA (reference sequence). The CDR3 is 14 amino acids. CDR3 nucleotides: TGCAGTGCTAGAGCGGGAGGGAACACAGATACGCAGTATTTT. This sequence encodes CSARAGGNTDTQYF.

The sample holds many counts of this clonotype. This chain joins TRBV30 and TRBJ2-1, with 7 bases fitting TRBD1. Trimming at V came to 3 bases and at J to 3 bases, leaving 2 bases not matched to a gene. The CDR3 is 13 amino acids. Per the germline V gene, CDR1 is GTSNPN and CDR2 is SVGIG (reference sequence). This CDR3 reads CAWSRGNYNEQFF. The CDR3 DNA sequence: TGTGCCTGGAGCAGGGGGAACTACAATGAGCAGTTCTTC.

This clonotype came up many times. The chain carries TRBV7-2 and TRBJ2-1; TRBD2 agrees at 10 bases. CDR3 length: 15 amino acids. CDR1 is SGHTA and CDR2 is FQGNSA in the germline V gene. V lost 5 bases to trimming and J lost 10 bases; unmatched junction nucleotides: 11. CDR3 DNA sequence: TGTGCCAGCAGCCTGGAGCGGGGGGGGCTTCAGGAGCAGTTCTTC. Translating it yields CASSLERGGLQEQFF.

This clonotype occurred a few times. The rearrangement links TRBV29-1 to TRBJ2-7, with a weak D call TRBD2 (5 bases). V lost 5 bases, J lost 2 bases, and 16 bases lay in between. The CDR3 spans 14 residues. The V gene's germline CDR1 is SQVTM and CDR2 ANQGSEA. The CDR3 spells CSVRTGLTTYEQYF. The DNA for the CDR3 is TGCAGCGTTAGGACGGGGTTAACCACCTACGAGCAGTACTTC.